This T cell receptor beta chain appears in the sequencing data of a study of blood T cell repertoires in COVID-19. The overall study: The origin of the acute and convalescent COVID-19 samples was the United States, Italy and Spain. PBMCs, B-cell-depleted T cells, or T cells were the source of the cDNA or gDNA that made up the material.

Profiled with immunoSEQ multiplex PCR; TCRdb holds only in-frame clones, not every one. In the table there are hundreds of thousands of clones, 80% to 90% of which are singletons. This clone was seen a single time. CDR3 length: 14 amino acids. Looked up from germline, CDR1 is SEHNR and CDR2 is FQNEAQ (reference sequence). The ends were cut back, 1 base at V and 11 bases at J, with 17 bases in the middle. A COVID-19 case had been met by exposed participants during the 2 weeks before study entry. This sequence was found in a man aged 45-60 years who had been exposed to COVID-19. The V call is TRBV7-9, the J call TRBJ1-1; D is perhaps TRBD1 (5 bases). Source material: PBMCs or T cells enriched from blood (not recorded which). The CDR3 here is CASSLGGALMKAFF. CDR3 coding DNA: TGTGCCAGCAGCTTAGGTGGGGCCCTTATGAAGGCTTTCTTT. The variable domain in full, with the rest retrieved from reference TRBV7-9 and TRBJ1-1, is DTGVSQNPRHKITKRGQNVTFRCDPISEHNRLYWYRQTLGQGPEFLTYFQNEAQLEKSRLLSDRFSAERPKGSFSTLEIQRTEQGDSAMYLCASSLGGALMKAFFGQGTRLTVV.